Each of the 22 T cell receptor beta chains below was sequenced from the same sample in a study of blood T cell repertoires in COVID-19. TCRdb's copy holds only in-frame clones and misses some; the assay was immunoSEQ multiplex PCR. The sample includes about 190,000 clones, roughly 83% of them seen just once. The sequenced sample consisted of PBMCs or T cells enriched from blood (not recorded which). Every receptor here comes from a woman under 40 who had recovered from COVID-19.

The chain carries TRBV7-9 and TRBJ1-1, with a possible D match to TRBD1 (5 bases). V was trimmed by 6 bases and J by 4 bases, leaving 18 bases between them. This CDR3 is 15 amino acids long. Germline lookup yields CDR1 SEHNR and CDR2 FQNEAQ (reference sequence). The CDR3 is CASSINAGLVTEAFF. The CDR3 nucleotides read TGTGCCAGCAGTATCAATGCAGGGTTGGTCACTGAAGCTTTCTTT.

V and J are TRBV29-1 and TRBJ1-1; D unclear. This CDR3 is 11 amino acids long. In germline, CDR1 is SQVTM, CDR2 ANQGSEA. With 6 bases removed from V and 4 bases from J, the gap between germline ends came to 9 bases. The CDR3 DNA follows: TGCAGCGTCGCGGGAGTCACTGAAGCTTTCTTT. It yields the protein CSVAGVTEAFF.

V usage is TRBV28 and J usage is TRBJ2-3; D gene unclear. The CDR3 runs to 13 residues. CDR1 MDHEN and CDR2 SYDVKM come from the germline V gene. V lost 5 bases and J lost 1, with 7 bases in between. CDR3 nucleotides: TGTGCCAGCAGTCAACCGGGCACAGATACGCAGTATTTT. It yields the protein CASSQPGTDTQYF.

The chain carries TRBV7-9 and TRBJ1-1, with a weak D call TRBD1 (6 bases). This CDR3 is 15 amino acids long. Germline-derived CDR1 and CDR2 are SEHNR and FQNEAQ (reference sequence). V lost 5 bases, J lost 1 base, and 14 bases lay in between. CDR3 sequence reads: CASSHRQGGNTEAFF. The DNA of the CDR3 is TGTGCCAGCAGCCATAGACAAGGGGGGAACACTGAAGCTTTCTTT.

V usage is TRBV11-3 and J usage is TRBJ2-5; 7 nucleotides match TRBD2. Per germline, CDR1 SGHNT and CDR2 YENEEA. V dropped 5 bases and J dropped 5; count of bases not matched to a gene: 11. This CDR3 comprises 15 residues. The CDR3 loop is CASSRWGGSWETQYF. The CDR3 DNA follows: TGTGCCAGCAGCCGTTGGGGAGGGAGTTGGGAGACCCAGTACTTC.

This clone was seen once. This rearrangement joins TRBV25-1 to TRBJ2-5; no clear D. Trimming pared 4 bases from V and 2 bases from J, leaving 11 bases between. This CDR3 comprises 14 residues. Germline V gene sequence: CDR1 MGHDK, CDR2 SYGVNS. As DNA, the CDR3 is TGTGCCAGCAGTGTATTGGCGGCACAAGAGACCCAGTACTTC. Protein: CASSVLAAQETQYF.

The chain is built from TRBV18 and TRBJ1-5; D may be TRBD1 (5 bases). V was clipped by 4 bases and J by 0 bases, with 19 bases between them. The CDR3 spans 18 residues. Per germline, CDR1 KGHSH and CDR2 LQKENI. The CDR3 DNA sequence: TGTGCCAGCTCACGACGGGTAGGAGGGGCCGATAGCAATCAGCCCCAGCATTTT. This gives the protein CASSRRVGGADSNQPQHF.

This clone was found once. The chain recombines TRBV18 with TRBJ1-6; D is perhaps TRBD1 (6 bases). The CDR3 contains 14 residues. Trimming removed 2 bases from V and 10 bases from J, with 12 bases in between. The germline gives CDR1 KGHSH, CDR2 LQKENI. CDR3 DNA: TGTGCCAGCTCACCAGCGACAGGCGAGTCACCCCTCCACTTT. Its translation: CASSPATGESPLHF.

The V call is TRBV15, the J call TRBJ2-4, with D perhaps matching TRBD1 (7 bases). Germline values: CDR1 LNHNV, CDR2 YYDKDF (reference sequence). V was trimmed by 1 base and J by 6 bases, leaving 10 bases between them. The CDR3 totals 14 residues. The CDR3 bases are TGTGCCACCAGCAGAGGGCAGGGGGGAAACATTCAGTACTTC. Protein: CATSRGQGGNIQYF.

In its sample, this clone was seen once. The chain links TRBV10-2 to TRBJ1-6; 10 nucleotides align to TRBD1. Germline V lookup: CDR1 WSHSY, CDR2 SAAADI. The junction had 6 bases not matched to a gene; V was cut back by 2 bases and J by 8 bases. The CDR3 length is 16 residues. This CDR3 is CASSEGTGDLDSPLHF. The DNA of the CDR3 is TGCGCCAGCAGTGAGGGGACAGGGGATTTGGATTCACCCCTCCACTTT.

The gene calls are TRBV7-9 and TRBJ1-2; 10 bases align to TRBD1. Per germline, CDR1 SEHNR and CDR2 FQNEAQ (reference sequence). This CDR3 is built from 18 residues. J gave up 0 bases and V 5 bases, and 12 bases lay outside the gene matches. DNA for the CDR3: TGTGCCAGCAGCCCAAGGGACAGGGGAGCGTTAGCTAACTATGGCTACACCTTC. It specifies CASSPRDRGALANYGYTF.

This clone was detected only a few times. The chain joins TRBV18 to TRBJ2-5; TRBD1 is a possible D gene (5 bases). Germline loops: CDR1 KGHSH, CDR2 LQKENI. The CDR3 loop spans 16 amino acids. Trimming took off 1 base at V and 0 bases at J, with 12 bases between the two ends. CDR3 residues: CASSPLAQGYQETQYF. The CDR3 DNA is TGTGCCAGCTCACCACTGGCTCAGGGCTACCAAGAGACCCAGTACTTC. The full variable domain, completed using reference TRBV18 and TRBJ2-5, is NAGVMQNPRHLVRRRGQEARLRCSPMKGHSHVYWYRQLPEEGLKFMVYLQKENIIDESGMPKERFSAEFPKEGPSILRIQQVVRGDSAAYFCASSPLAQGYQETQYFGPGTRLLVL.

The genes are TRBV29-1 and TRBJ2-3; 10 nucleotides line up with TRBD2. This CDR3 has 14 amino acids. Germline V gene data show CDR1 as SQVTM and CDR2 as ANQGSEA. V was clipped by 8 bases and J by 4 bases; unmatched bases: 9. The CDR3 nucleotides are TGCAGCACCGGTAGCGGGAGGTTATCAGATACGCAGTATTTT. The encoded protein is CSTGSGRLSDTQYF.

This clone has only one observation. The chain links TRBV7-6 to TRBJ1-1; 7 bases fit TRBD1. V shed 1 base, J shed 1 base, and the junction held 9 bases outside the gene matches. Germline loops: CDR1 SGHVS, CDR2 FNYEAQ. This CDR3 contains 17 residues. The CDR3 sequence: CASSLVTPRTGNTEAFF. As DNA, the CDR3 is TGTGCCAGCAGCTTAGTCACCCCCCGGACAGGGAACACTGAAGCTTTCTTT. Drawing the rest from reference TRBV7-6 and TRBJ1-1, the complete variable domain is GAGVSQSPRYKVTKRGQDVALRCDPISGHVSLYWYRQALGQGPEFLTYFNYEAQQDKSGLPNDRFSAERPEGSISTLTIQRTEQRDSAMYRCASSLVTPRTGNTEAFFGQGTRLTVV.

V gene TRBV30 combines with J gene TRBJ2-1, with D possibly TRBD2 on 6 matching bases. Trimming pared 0 bases from V and 12 bases from J, leaving 12 bases between. The CDR3 has 12 amino acids. Germline V gene data show CDR1 as GTSNPN and CDR2 as SVGIG (reference sequence). The CDR3 DNA reads as TGTGCCTGGAGTGTAGGAGGGGCTGGGCAGTTCTTC. Its translation: CAWSVGGAGQFF.

The gene calls are TRBV3-1 (or the pseudogene TRBV3-2) and TRBJ2-1; D may be TRBD1 (6 bases). The CDR3 contains 12 residues. The germline V and J ends were trimmed by 2 bases and 7 bases, with 6 bases remaining between them. The germline CDR1 and CDR2 sequences are LGHDT and YNNKEL (reference sequence). The DNA of the CDR3 is TGTGCCAGCAGCCAAAGGGGGAATGAGCAGTTCTTC. This encodes CASSQRGNEQFF.

The chain combines TRBV28 with TRBJ2-2; 9 bases agree with TRBD2. V gave up 7 bases and J gave up 7 bases; unmatched junction bases: 16. The CDR3 has 17 amino acids. Looked up from germline, CDR1 is MDHEN and CDR2 is SYDVKM. CDR3 nucleotide sequence: TGTGCCAGCAAGCTAGGTAGCGGGAGTCCCTCGGGCGGGGAGCTGTTTTTT. This encodes CASKLGSGSPSGGELFF.

The chain recombines TRBV7-9 with TRBJ2-7; TRBD1 might be the D (5 bases). Germline CDR1 and CDR2: SEHNR and FQNEAQ (reference sequence). V lost 4 bases and J lost 3, with 13 bases in between. CDR3 length: 14 amino acids. CDR3 sequence (DNA): TGTGCCAGCAGCTCTAACCCGGACATCTACGAGCAGTACTTC. Translation: CASSSNPDIYEQYF.

CDR3 bases: TGTGCCAGCAGTCCGGGACTAGCGGGAACAAATGAGCAGTTCTTC. This encodes CASSPGLAGTNEQFF. The V and J genes are TRBV6-5 and TRBJ2-1; 13 bases align to TRBD2. After removal of 5 bases from V and 7 bases from J, the junction contained 5 bases not matched to a gene. CDR1 is MNHEY, CDR2 SVGAGI, per germline. The CDR3 is 15 residues long.

V and J are TRBV5-4 and TRBJ1-1; perhaps TRBD1 as D (6 bases). V lost 4 bases and J 7 bases, leaving 14 bases between the germline ends. The CDR3 contains 13 residues. From germline, CDR1 is SGHNT and CDR2 YYREEE (reference sequence). CDR3 sequence reads: CASSLGGAGEAFF. Here the CDR3 DNA reads TGTGCCAGCAGCCTCGGGGGGGCGGGTGAAGCTTTCTTT.

The gene calls are TRBV2 and TRBJ1-4; D is perhaps TRBD1 (5 bases). Germline CDR1 SNHLY, CDR2 FYNNEI. This CDR3 comprises 13 residues. Trimming cost V 8 bases and J 3 bases, with 10 bases left between them. The CDR3 sequence is CASYRPSNEKLFF. The CDR3 nucleotides are TGTGCCAGCTACAGGCCATCTAATGAAAAACTGTTTTTT.

V gene TRBV9 combines with J gene TRBJ1-3; D ambiguous. Deletions cut 1 base from V and 0 bases from J, with 14 bases between. This CDR3 has 17 amino acids. Looked up from germline, CDR1 is SGDLS and CDR2 is YYNGEE. The chain's CDR3 is CASSVTAEVLSGNTIYF. The CDR3 DNA follows: TGTGCCAGCAGCGTAACCGCCGAGGTTCTCTCTGGAAACACCATATATTTT.